The clone carrying this T cell receptor (beta chain) was detected a few times. Its specificity is not known. These data are taken from a study of T cell repertoires in cytomegalovirus infection. The germline gives CDR1 LNHNV, CDR2 YYDKDF (reference sequence). CDR3 length: 16 amino acids. Trimming cost V 0 bases and J 0 bases; bases outside gene matches: 2. TCRdb itself ran the reads through MiXCR, one entry per CDR3 protein. Among around 300,000 distinct CDR3 sequences listed, less than 25% were seen once. The material was cultured PBMCs, obtained from culture after CMV antigen stimulation. The sequence was collected from a human donor in good health (CMV status not recorded). Some clones in this sample may be carry-over from other donors' samples. This chain connects TRBV15 to TRBJ1-5, with 7 bases identical to TRBD1. CDR3 coding DNA: TGTGCCACCAGCAGAGATGACAGGGCTAGCAATCAGCCCCAGCATTTT. Translated: CATSRDDRASNQPQHF.